This TCR beta chain emerged from a study of beta chain features in type 1 diabetes. Looking at the study overall: Investigators examined 107,917,701 sorted cells across all samples.

The CDR3 extends over 11 amino acids. The germline V gene encodes CDR1 SQVTM and CDR2 ANQGSEA. J was trimmed by 12 bases and V by 5 bases; bases with no gene match: 3. All of the isolated RNA was reverse transcribed, so expressed TCRB transcripts were sequenced. Average reads for naive, central memory and regulatory T cell samples were about 3.57 million. Clones were read by immunoSEQ multiplex PCR, and TCRdb kept only the in-frame ones, dropping some. The profile covers approximately 380,000 clones, with roughly 15% appearing a single time and about 0.019% taken by the ten largest. This receptor was taken from a woman aged 18-35 years in good health. The specimen sequenced was naive CD4+ T cells from blood. J is TRBJ2-4 and V is TRBV29-1; 11 positions match TRBD2. The CDR3 DNA sequence: TGCAGCGTTACAACTAGCGGGAGTCAGTACTTC. It yields the protein CSVTTSGSQYF. Variable domain in full (rest from reference TRBV29-1 and TRBJ2-4): SAVISQKPSRDICQRGTSLTIQCQVDSQVTMMFWYRQQPGQSLTLIATANQGSEATYESGFVIDKFPISRPNLTFSTLTVSNMSPEDSSIYLCSVTTSGSQYFGAGTRLSVL.